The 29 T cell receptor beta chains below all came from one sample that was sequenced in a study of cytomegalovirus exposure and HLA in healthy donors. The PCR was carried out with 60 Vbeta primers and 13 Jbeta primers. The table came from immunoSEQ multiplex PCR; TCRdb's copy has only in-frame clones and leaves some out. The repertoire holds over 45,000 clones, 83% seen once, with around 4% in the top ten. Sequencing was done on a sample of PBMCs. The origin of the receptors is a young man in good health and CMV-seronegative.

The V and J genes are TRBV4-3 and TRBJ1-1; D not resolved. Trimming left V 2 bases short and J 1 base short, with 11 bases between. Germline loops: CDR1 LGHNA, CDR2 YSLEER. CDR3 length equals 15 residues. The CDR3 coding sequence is TGCGCCAGCAGCCAAAGTTTACACGCGAACACTGAAGCTTTCTTT. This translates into CASSQSLHANTEAFF.

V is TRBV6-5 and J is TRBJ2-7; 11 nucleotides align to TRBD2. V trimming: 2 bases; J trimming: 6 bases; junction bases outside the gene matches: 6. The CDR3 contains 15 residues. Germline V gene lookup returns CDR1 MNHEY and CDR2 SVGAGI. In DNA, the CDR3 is TGTGCCAGCAGTTACGAGACTAGCGGGGCTACCGAGCAGTACTTC. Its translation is CASSYETSGATEQYF.

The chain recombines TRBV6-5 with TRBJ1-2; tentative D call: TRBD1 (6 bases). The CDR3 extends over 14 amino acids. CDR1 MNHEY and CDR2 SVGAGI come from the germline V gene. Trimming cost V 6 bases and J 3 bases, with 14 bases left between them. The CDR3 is CASRSGGAYYGYTF. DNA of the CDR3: TGTGCCAGCAGGTCCGGGGGGGCGTACTATGGCTACACCTTC.

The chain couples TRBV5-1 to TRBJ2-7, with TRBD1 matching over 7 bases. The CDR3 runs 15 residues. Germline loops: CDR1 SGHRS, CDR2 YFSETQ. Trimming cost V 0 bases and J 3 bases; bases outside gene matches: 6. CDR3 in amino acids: CASSLAPTGVYEQYF. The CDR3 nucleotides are TGCGCCAGCAGCTTGGCACCAACAGGGGTCTACGAGCAGTACTTC.

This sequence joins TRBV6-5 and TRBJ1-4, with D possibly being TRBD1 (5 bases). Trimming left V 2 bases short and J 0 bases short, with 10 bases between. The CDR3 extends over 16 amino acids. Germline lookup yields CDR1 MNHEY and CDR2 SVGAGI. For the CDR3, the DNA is TGTGCCAGCAGTTACCGACAGTTCCCAACTAATGAAAAACTGTTTTTT. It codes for CASSYRQFPTNEKLFF.

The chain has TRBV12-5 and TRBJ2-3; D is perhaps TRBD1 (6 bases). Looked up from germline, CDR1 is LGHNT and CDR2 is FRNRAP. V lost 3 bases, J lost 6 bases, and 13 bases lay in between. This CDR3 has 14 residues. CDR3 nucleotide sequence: TGTGCTAGTGGTTTCACAGGGAGTGGTGATACGCAGTATTTT. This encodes CASGFTGSGDTQYF.

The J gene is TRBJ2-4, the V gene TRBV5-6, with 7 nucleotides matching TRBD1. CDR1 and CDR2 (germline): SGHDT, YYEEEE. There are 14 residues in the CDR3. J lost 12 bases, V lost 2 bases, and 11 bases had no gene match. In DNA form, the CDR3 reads TGTGCCAGCAGCTTAGGGGCCGGGACAGTTAATCAGTACTTC. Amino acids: CASSLGAGTVNQYF. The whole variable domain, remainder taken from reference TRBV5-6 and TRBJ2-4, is DAGVTQSPTHLIKTRGQQVTLRCSPKSGHDTVSWYQQALGQGPQFIFQYYEEEERQRGNFPDRFSGHQFPNYSSELNVNALLLGDSALYLCASSLGAGTVNQYFGAGTRLSVL.

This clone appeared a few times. The DNA of the CDR3 is TGCGCCAGCAGTGATCGGGGGAATGAAAAACTGTTTTTT. Residues: CASSDRGNEKLFF. The chain couples TRBV10-2 to TRBJ1-4, with D possibly matching TRBD1 (5 bases). Trimming cost V 3 bases and J 5 bases, with 7 bases left between them. Per germline, CDR1 WSHSY and CDR2 SAAADI. The CDR3 is 13 residues long.

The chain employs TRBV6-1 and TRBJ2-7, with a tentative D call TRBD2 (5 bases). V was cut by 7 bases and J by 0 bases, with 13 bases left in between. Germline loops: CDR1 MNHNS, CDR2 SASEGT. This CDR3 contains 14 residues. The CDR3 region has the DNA TGTGCCAGCAATCGGGGAACAAGCTCCTACGAGCAGTACTTC. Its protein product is CASNRGTSSYEQYF.

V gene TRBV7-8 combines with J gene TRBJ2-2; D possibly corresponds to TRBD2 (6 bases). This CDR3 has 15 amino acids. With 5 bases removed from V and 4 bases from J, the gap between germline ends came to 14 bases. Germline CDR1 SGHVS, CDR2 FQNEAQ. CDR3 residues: CASSPLAGSTGELFF. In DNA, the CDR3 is TGTGCCAGCAGCCCTCTGGCGGGGAGCACCGGGGAGCTGTTTTTT.

The CDR3: CASTLAGVVGAGELFF. CDR3 DNA: TGCGCCAGCACGCTAGCGGGAGTCGTGGGAGCCGGGGAGCTGTTTTTT. The chain couples TRBV4-1 to TRBJ2-2; 10 bases agree with TRBD2. Trimming at V came to 7 bases and at J to 6 bases, leaving 11 bases not matched to a gene. Germline CDR1 and CDR2: MGHRA and YSYEKL. The CDR3 has 16 amino acids.

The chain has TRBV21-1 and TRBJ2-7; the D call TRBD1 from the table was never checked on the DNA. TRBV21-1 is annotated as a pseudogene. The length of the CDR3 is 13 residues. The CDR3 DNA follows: TGTGCCAGTCGACAGGGGCATCCCTACGAGCAGTACTTC. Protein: CASRQGHPYEQYF.

In nucleotides, the CDR3 is TGTGCCAGCAGTTACTCAACAGGGCCCGGCTATGGCTACACCTTC. Encoded protein: CASSYSTGPGYGYTF. The rearrangement links TRBV28 to TRBJ1-2; D possibly corresponds to TRBD1 (6 bases). The germline V and J ends were trimmed by 4 bases and 4 bases, with 16 bases remaining between them. The CDR3 runs to 15 residues. Germline V gene data show CDR1 as MDHEN and CDR2 as SYDVKM.

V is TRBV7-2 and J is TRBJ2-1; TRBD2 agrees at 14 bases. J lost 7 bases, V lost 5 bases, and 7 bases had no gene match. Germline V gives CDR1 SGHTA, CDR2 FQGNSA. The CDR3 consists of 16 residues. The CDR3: CASSVTSGGAYNEQFF. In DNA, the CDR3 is TGTGCCAGCAGCGTGACTAGCGGGGGGGCGTATAATGAGCAGTTCTTC.

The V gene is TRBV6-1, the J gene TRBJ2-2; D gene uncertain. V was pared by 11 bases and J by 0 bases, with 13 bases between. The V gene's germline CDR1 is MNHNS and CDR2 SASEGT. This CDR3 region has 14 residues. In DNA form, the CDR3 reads TGTGCCGGCAAGCCCCTATCGAACACCGGGGAGCTGTTTTTT. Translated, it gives CAGKPLSNTGELFF.

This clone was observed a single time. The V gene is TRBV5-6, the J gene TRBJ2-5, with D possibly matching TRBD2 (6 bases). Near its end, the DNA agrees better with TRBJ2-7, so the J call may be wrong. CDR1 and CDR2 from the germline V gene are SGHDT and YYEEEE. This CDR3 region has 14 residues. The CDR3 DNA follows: TGTGCCAGCAGCTTGGGCGGGGAGGTCGACGAGCAGTACTTC. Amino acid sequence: CASSLGGEVDEQYF.

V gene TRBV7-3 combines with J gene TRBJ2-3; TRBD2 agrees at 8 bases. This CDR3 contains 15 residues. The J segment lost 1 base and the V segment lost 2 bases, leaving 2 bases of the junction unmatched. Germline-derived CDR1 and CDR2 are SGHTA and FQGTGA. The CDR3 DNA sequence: TGTGCCAGCAGCTTAGGAGCGGGGGGCACAGATACGCAGTATTTT. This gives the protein CASSLGAGGTDTQYF.

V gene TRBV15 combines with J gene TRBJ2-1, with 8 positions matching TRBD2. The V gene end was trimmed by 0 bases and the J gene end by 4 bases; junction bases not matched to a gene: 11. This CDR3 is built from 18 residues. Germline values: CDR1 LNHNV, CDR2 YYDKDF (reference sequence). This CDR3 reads CATSRDRLLTGGYNEQFF. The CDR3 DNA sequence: TGTGCCACCAGCAGAGATCGCCTGTTGACGGGAGGGTACAATGAGCAGTTCTTC.

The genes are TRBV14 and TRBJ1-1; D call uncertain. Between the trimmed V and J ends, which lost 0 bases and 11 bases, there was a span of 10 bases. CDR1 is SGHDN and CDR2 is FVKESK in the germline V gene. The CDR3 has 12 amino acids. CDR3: CASSQDGQRAFF. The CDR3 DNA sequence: TGTGCCAGCAGCCAAGATGGTCAGAGGGCTTTCTTT.

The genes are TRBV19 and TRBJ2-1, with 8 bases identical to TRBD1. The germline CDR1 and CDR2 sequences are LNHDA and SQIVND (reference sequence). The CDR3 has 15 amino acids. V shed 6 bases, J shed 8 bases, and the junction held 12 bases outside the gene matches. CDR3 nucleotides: TGTGCCAGTAGCCTCGACAGGGGTCCCGGTGATGAGCAGTTCTTC. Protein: CASSLDRGPGDEQFF.

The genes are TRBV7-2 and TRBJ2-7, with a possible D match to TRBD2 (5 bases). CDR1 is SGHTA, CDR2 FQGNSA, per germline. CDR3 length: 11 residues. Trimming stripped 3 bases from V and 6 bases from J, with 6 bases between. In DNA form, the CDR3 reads TGTGCCAGCAGCTTTGGACTCGAGCAGTACTTC. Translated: CASSFGLEQYF.

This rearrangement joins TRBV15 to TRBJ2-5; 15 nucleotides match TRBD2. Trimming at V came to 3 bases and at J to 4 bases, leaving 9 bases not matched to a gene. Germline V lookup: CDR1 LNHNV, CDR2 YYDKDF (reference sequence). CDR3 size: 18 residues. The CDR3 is CATSRSPGLAGGGETQYF. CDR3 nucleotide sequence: TGTGCCACCAGCAGGAGTCCGGGACTAGCGGGAGGTGGAGAGACCCAGTACTTC. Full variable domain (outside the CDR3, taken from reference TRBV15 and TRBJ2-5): DAMVIQNPRYQVTQFGKPVTLSCSQTLNHNVMYWYQQKSSQAPKLLFHYYDKDFNNEADTPDNFQSRRPNTSFCFLDIRSPGLGDTAMYLCATSRSPGLAGGGETQYFGPGTRLLVL.

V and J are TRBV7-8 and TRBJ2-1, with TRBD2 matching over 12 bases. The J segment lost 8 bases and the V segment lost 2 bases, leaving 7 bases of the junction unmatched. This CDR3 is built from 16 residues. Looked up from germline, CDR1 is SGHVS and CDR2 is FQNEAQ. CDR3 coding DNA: TGTGCCAGCAGCTTATTCACAGGACTAGCGGGACATGAGCAGTTCTTC. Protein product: CASSLFTGLAGHEQFF.

The DNA for the CDR3 is TGTGCCAGCTCACGCGCGAATAGCAATCAGCCCCAGCATTTT. Translation: CASSRANSNQPQHF. This rearrangement joins TRBV18 to TRBJ1-5; unclear D gene. Trimming removed 4 bases at V and 0 bases at J, with 7 bases between. Germline lookup yields CDR1 KGHSH and CDR2 LQKENI. The CDR3 has 14 residues.

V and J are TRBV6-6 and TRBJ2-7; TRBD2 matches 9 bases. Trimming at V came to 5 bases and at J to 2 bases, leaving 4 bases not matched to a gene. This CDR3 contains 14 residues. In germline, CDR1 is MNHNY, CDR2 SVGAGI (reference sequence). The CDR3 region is CASSGLASTYEQYF. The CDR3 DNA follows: TGTGCCAGCAGTGGACTAGCGTCCACCTACGAGCAGTACTTC.

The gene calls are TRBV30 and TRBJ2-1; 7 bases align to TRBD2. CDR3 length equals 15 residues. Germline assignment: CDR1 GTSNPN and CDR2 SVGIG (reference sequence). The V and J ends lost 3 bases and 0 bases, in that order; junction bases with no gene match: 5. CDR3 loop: CAWRKRESSYNEQFF. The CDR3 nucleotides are TGTGCCTGGAGGAAGCGGGAAAGCTCCTACAATGAGCAGTTCTTC. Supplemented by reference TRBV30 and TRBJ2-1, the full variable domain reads SQTIHQWPATLVQPVGSPLSLECTVEGTSNPNLYWYRQAAGRGLQLLFYSVGIGQISSEVPQNLSASRPQDRQFILSSKKLLLSDSGFYLCAWRKRESSYNEQFFGPGTRLTVL.

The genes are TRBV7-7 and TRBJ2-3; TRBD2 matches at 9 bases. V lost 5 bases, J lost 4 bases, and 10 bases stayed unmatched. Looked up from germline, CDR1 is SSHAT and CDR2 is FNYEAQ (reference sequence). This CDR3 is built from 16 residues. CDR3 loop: CASSPRTSVCPDTQYF. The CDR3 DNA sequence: TGTGCCAGCAGCCCCCGGACTAGCGTTTGCCCAGATACGCAGTATTTT.

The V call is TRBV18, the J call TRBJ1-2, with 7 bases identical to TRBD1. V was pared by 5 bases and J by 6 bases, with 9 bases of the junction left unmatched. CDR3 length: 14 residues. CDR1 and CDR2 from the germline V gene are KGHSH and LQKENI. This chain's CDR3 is CASSTSQGMDGYTF. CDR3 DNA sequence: TGTGCCAGCTCAACATCACAGGGGATGGATGGCTACACCTTC.

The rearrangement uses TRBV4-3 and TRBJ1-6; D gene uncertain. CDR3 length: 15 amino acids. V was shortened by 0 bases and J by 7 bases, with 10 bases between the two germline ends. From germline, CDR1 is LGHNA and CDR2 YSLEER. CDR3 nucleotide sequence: TGCGCCAGCAGCCAAGATTGGCAGGCCAATTCACCCCTCCACTTT. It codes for CASSQDWQANSPLHF.